A selection of T cell receptor beta chains follows, all from one sample in a study of technical replicates of blood from a handful of donors. Sequencing was performed with immunoSEQ multiplex PCR; in TCRdb, only in-frame clones are kept and a portion is missing. The table lists 65,000 to 95,000 clones, 98% of them singletons. The sample taken for sequencing was T cells isolated from PBMCs. Source of these receptors: a human donor in good health. CDR3s include the opening cysteine and the closing phenylalanine or tryptophan. A D gene is named only where the DNA matches it firmly. Part of the rows lack a size; the others show once, few, many or a class for expanded clones.

abundance: .
d_gene: .
j_gene: TRBJ2-7
v_gene: TRBV11-2
CDR3aa: CASSSGSYEQYF
CDR3nt: TGTGCCAGCAGCTCCGGGAGCTACGAGCAGTACTTC

abundance: .
d_gene: .
j_gene: TRBJ1-5
v_gene: TRBV6-1
CDR3aa: CASTLWRAGNQPQHF
CDR3nt: TGTGCCAGCACCCTTTGGAGGGCCGGCAATCAGCCCCAGCATTTT

abundance: .
d_gene: .
j_gene: TRBJ2-2
v_gene: TRBV21-1
CDR3aa: CASSIWTGLARELFF
CDR3nt: TGTGCCAGCAGCATATGGACAGGACTAGCGAGGGAGCTGTTTTTT

abundance: .
d_gene: TRBD1
j_gene: TRBJ1-1
v_gene: TRBV7-8
CDR3aa: CASSNRGQTEAFF
CDR3nt: TGTGCCAGCAGTAACAGGGGGCAAACTGAAGCTTTCTTT

abundance: .
d_gene: .
j_gene: TRBJ2-1
v_gene: TRBV7-9
CDR3aa: CASLNLRTAEQFF
CDR3nt: TGTGCCAGCTTAAACCTGAGGACAGCTGAGCAGTTCTTC

abundance: .
d_gene: TRBD1
j_gene: TRBJ1-5
v_gene: TRBV6-1
CDR3aa: CASSETTGDQPQHF
CDR3nt: TGTGCCAGCAGTGAAACGACAGGGGACCAGCCCCAGCATTTT

abundance: once
d_gene: .
j_gene: TRBJ2-7
v_gene: TRBV6-5
CDR3aa: CASSYSSGQVDEQYF
CDR3nt: TGTGCCAGCAGTTACTCGTCAGGTCAGGTGGACGAGCAGTACTTC

abundance: .
d_gene: .
j_gene: TRBJ2-1
v_gene: TRBV13
CDR3aa: CASSGTRGFSYNEQFF
CDR3nt: TGTGCCAGCAGCGGAACCCGGGGGTTCTCCTACAATGAGCAGTTCTTC

abundance: .
d_gene: .
j_gene: TRBJ2-7
v_gene: TRBV20-1
CDR3aa: CSASLRYEQYF
CDR3nt: TGCAGTGCTAGTCTACGATACGAGCAGTACTTC

abundance: .
d_gene: .
j_gene: TRBJ1-4
v_gene: TRBV28
CDR3aa: CASSFSYGQAFDYGHNEKLFF
CDR3nt: TGTGCCAGCAGCTTCTCCTACGGTCAGGCGTTTGATTATGGGCATAATGAAAAACTGTTTTTT

abundance: .
d_gene: .
j_gene: TRBJ1-6
v_gene: TRBV25-1
CDR3aa: CASTSGISPLHF
CDR3nt: TGTGCCAGCACCTCAGGGATTTCACCCCTCCACTTT

abundance: .
d_gene: .
j_gene: TRBJ2-1
v_gene: TRBV10-3
CDR3aa: CAIRDSTYNEQFF
CDR3nt: TGTGCCATCAGGGACTCTACCTACAATGAGCAGTTCTTC

abundance: .
d_gene: TRBD2
j_gene: TRBJ2-1
v_gene: TRBV27
CDR3aa: CASSLGTSGGNEQFF
CDR3nt: TGTGCCAGCAGTTTGGGGACTAGCGGGGGTAATGAGCAGTTCTTC

abundance: .
d_gene: .
j_gene: TRBJ2-6
v_gene: TRBV19
CDR3aa: CASSTRFSGANVLTF
CDR3nt: TGTGCCAGTAGTACCAGGTTCTCTGGGGCCAACGTCCTGACTTTC

abundance: .
d_gene: .
j_gene: TRBJ1-2
v_gene: TRBV6-1
CDR3aa: CASSELGGSGYGYTF
CDR3nt: TGTGCCAGCAGTGAACTTGGCGGGTCGGGGTATGGCTACACCTTC

abundance: .
d_gene: .
j_gene: TRBJ2-7
v_gene: TRBV28
CDR3aa: CASSLGGASAFTYEQYF
CDR3nt: TGTGCCAGCAGTTTGGGGGGGGCTAGCGCCTTTACCTACGAGCAGTACTTC

abundance: .
d_gene: .
j_gene: TRBJ1-5
v_gene: TRBV5-8
CDR3aa: CASSLEGYQPQHF
CDR3nt: TGTGCCAGCAGCTTAGAGGGATATCAGCCCCAGCATTTT

abundance: .
d_gene: TRBD1
j_gene: TRBJ2-2
v_gene: TRBV4-1
CDR3aa: CASSQGEGAAGELFF
CDR3nt: TGCGCCAGCAGCCAAGGCGAGGGGGCGGCCGGGGAGCTGTTTTTT

abundance: .
d_gene: .
j_gene: TRBJ1-4
v_gene: TRBV5-4
CDR3aa: CASSMNGGHNEKLFF
CDR3nt: TGTGCCAGCAGCATGAATGGGGGCCATAATGAAAAACTGTTTTTT

abundance: .
d_gene: .
j_gene: TRBJ1-6
v_gene: TRBV4-1
CDR3aa: CASSQYGQTSSYNSPLHF
CDR3nt: TGCGCCAGCAGCCAATACGGACAGACGAGCTCCTATAATTCACCCCTCCACTTT

abundance: .
d_gene: TRBD2
j_gene: TRBJ2-1
v_gene: TRBV2
CDR3aa: CASSATTSGGPNEQFF
CDR3nt: TGTGCCAGCAGTGCGACGACTAGCGGGGGTCCCAATGAGCAGTTCTTC

abundance: .
d_gene: .
j_gene: TRBJ1-1
v_gene: TRBV9
CDR3aa: CASSVGQHTEAFF
CDR3nt: TGTGCCAGCAGCGTGGGGCAACACACTGAAGCTTTCTTT

abundance: .
d_gene: .
j_gene: TRBJ1-1
v_gene: TRBV9
CDR3aa: CASSRPAGGEAFF
CDR3nt: TGTGCCAGCAGCCGGCCTGCGGGGGGCGAAGCTTTCTTT

abundance: .
d_gene: TRBD2
j_gene: TRBJ2-1
v_gene: TRBV27
CDR3aa: CASIGLAGGSSYNEQFF
CDR3nt: TGTGCCAGCATTGGCCTAGCGGGAGGGAGCTCCTACAATGAGCAGTTCTTC

abundance: .
d_gene: .
j_gene: TRBJ2-7
v_gene: TRBV11-2
CDR3aa: CASSPGGGAGYEQYF
CDR3nt: TGTGCCAGCAGCCCCGGAGGGGGGGCCGGGTACGAGCAGTACTTC

abundance: .
d_gene: .
j_gene: TRBJ2-7
v_gene: TRBV11-2
CDR3aa: CASSSAGVSYEQYF
CDR3nt: TGTGCCAGCAGCTCAGCAGGGGTTTCCTACGAGCAGTACTTC

abundance: .
d_gene: .
j_gene: TRBJ2-5
v_gene: TRBV9
CDR3aa: CASSAGGQGGETQYF
CDR3nt: TGTGCCAGCAGCGCAGGGGGGCAGGGAGGAGAGACCCAGTACTTC

abundance: .
d_gene: TRBD1
j_gene: TRBJ1-1
v_gene: TRBV6-5
CDR3aa: CASTRWQGAPEAFF
CDR3nt: TGTGCCAGCACCCGTTGGCAGGGGGCTCCTGAAGCTTTCTTT

abundance: .
d_gene: TRBD2
j_gene: TRBJ2-3
v_gene: TRBV6-5
CDR3aa: CASRGLAEGWSTQYF
CDR3nt: TGTGCCAGCAGAGGACTAGCGGAAGGATGGAGTACGCAGTATTTT

abundance: .
d_gene: TRBD1
j_gene: TRBJ2-1
v_gene: TRBV2
CDR3aa: CASREDRGYNEQFF
CDR3nt: TGTGCCAGCAGAGAGGACAGGGGGTACAATGAGCAGTTCTTC

abundance: .
d_gene: .
j_gene: TRBJ1-1
v_gene: TRBV29-1
CDR3aa: CSVDRRNTEAFF
CDR3nt: TGCAGCGTTGACAGGCGGAACACTGAAGCTTTCTTT

abundance: once
d_gene: .
j_gene: TRBJ1-1
v_gene: TRBV4-1
CDR3aa: CASSQTGLGRNTEAFF
CDR3nt: TGCGCCAGCAGCCAAACGGGTTTAGGAAGGAACACTGAAGCTTTCTTT

abundance: .
d_gene: TRBD2
j_gene: TRBJ2-1
v_gene: TRBV27
CDR3aa: CASSSISGGSYNEQFF
CDR3nt: TGTGCCAGCAGTTCCATTAGCGGGGGATCCTACAATGAGCAGTTCTTC

abundance: .
d_gene: .
j_gene: TRBJ2-7
v_gene: TRBV6-5
CDR3aa: CASSPPGGRAYEQYF
CDR3nt: TGTGCCAGCAGCCCCCCTGGGGGCCGGGCCTACGAGCAGTACTTC

abundance: .
d_gene: TRBD1
j_gene: TRBJ2-7
v_gene: TRBV6-9
CDR3aa: CASSYGDRGHLGPYEQYF
CDR3nt: TGTGCCAGCAGTTATGGGGACAGGGGCCATTTGGGCCCCTACGAGCAGTACTTC

abundance: .
d_gene: TRBD1
j_gene: TRBJ2-3
v_gene: TRBV5-1
CDR3aa: CASSWGQGGTDTQYF
CDR3nt: TGCGCCAGCAGCTGGGGACAGGGAGGTACAGATACGCAGTATTTT

abundance: .
d_gene: TRBD2
j_gene: TRBJ2-5
v_gene: TRBV5-1
CDR3aa: CASSLPLAGEWKRYQETQYF
CDR3nt: TGCGCCAGCAGCTTGCCACTAGCGGGGGAGTGGAAGCGGTACCAAGAGACCCAGTACTTC

abundance: once
d_gene: .
j_gene: TRBJ1-2
v_gene: TRBV28
CDR3aa: CASSSRPRVDYGYTF
CDR3nt: TGTGCCAGCAGTTCCCGCCCCAGGGTAGACTATGGCTACACCTTC

abundance: once
d_gene: TRBD2
j_gene: TRBJ2-3
v_gene: TRBV2
CDR3aa: CASSLTQTSGGAGTQYF
CDR3nt: TGTGCCAGCAGTCTCACCCAAACTAGCGGGGGGGCGGGTACGCAGTATTTT

abundance: .
d_gene: TRBD2
j_gene: TRBJ2-3
v_gene: TRBV28
CDR3aa: CASSFPLGLADTDTQYF
CDR3nt: TGTGCCAGCAGTTTTCCCTTGGGACTAGCGGACACAGATACGCAGTATTTT

abundance: .
d_gene: TRBD1
j_gene: TRBJ1-1
v_gene: TRBV4-2
CDR3aa: CASSLGGQGILHTEAFF
CDR3nt: TGTGCCAGCAGCCTTGGGGGACAGGGGATACTCCACACTGAAGCTTTCTTT

abundance: .
d_gene: TRBD1
j_gene: TRBJ2-1
v_gene: TRBV5-1
CDR3aa: CASSWDRAYNEQFF
CDR3nt: TGCGCCAGCAGCTGGGACAGGGCGTACAATGAGCAGTTCTTC

abundance: .
d_gene: .
j_gene: TRBJ1-2
v_gene: TRBV5-1
CDR3aa: CASSLAGGSNGYTF
CDR3nt: TGCGCCAGCAGCTTAGCGGGGGGATCGAATGGCTACACCTTC

abundance: .
d_gene: .
j_gene: TRBJ2-1
v_gene: TRBV7-9
CDR3aa: CASSMGREQFF
CDR3nt: TGTGCCAGCAGCATGGGGCGTGAGCAGTTCTTC

abundance: .
d_gene: TRBD1
j_gene: TRBJ2-1
v_gene: TRBV5-5
CDR3aa: CASNPTGNNEQFF
CDR3nt: TGTGCCAGTAACCCGACAGGGAATAATGAGCAGTTCTTC

abundance: .
d_gene: .
j_gene: TRBJ1-6
v_gene: TRBV14
CDR3aa: CASSQSARNSPLHF
CDR3nt: TGTGCCAGCAGCCAAAGCGCACGGAATTCACCCCTCCACTTT

abundance: .
d_gene: .
j_gene: TRBJ1-3
v_gene: TRBV10-3
CDR3aa: CAISEPTDPSSGNTIYF
CDR3nt: TGTGCCATCAGTGAGCCGACAGATCCCAGCTCTGGAAACACCATATATTTT

abundance: once
d_gene: .
j_gene: TRBJ2-7
v_gene: TRBV4-2
CDR3aa: CASSQDLALAGSYEQYF
CDR3nt: TGTGCCAGCAGCCAAGATCTTGCACTAGCTGGGTCCTACGAGCAGTACTTC

abundance: .
d_gene: .
j_gene: TRBJ2-1
v_gene: TRBV4-1
CDR3aa: CASSQVDTVNEQFF
CDR3nt: TGCGCCAGCAGCCAAGTCGACACGGTGAATGAGCAGTTCTTC

abundance: .
d_gene: .
j_gene: TRBJ1-1
v_gene: TRBV7-9
CDR3aa: CASSSRTVSNTEAFF
CDR3nt: TGTGCCAGCAGCTCCCGGACAGTTTCGAACACTGAAGCTTTCTTT

abundance: .
d_gene: .
j_gene: TRBJ1-5
v_gene: TRBV7-8
CDR3aa: CASSSLPGGPGNQPQHF
CDR3nt: TGTGCCAGCAGCTCTCTCCCCGGGGGGCCGGGCAATCAGCCCCAGCATTTT

abundance: .
d_gene: .
j_gene: TRBJ1-1
v_gene: TRBV30
CDR3aa: CAWSEVWLGSTEAFF
CDR3nt: TGTGCCTGGAGTGAGGTTTGGCTGGGGAGCACTGAAGCTTTCTTT